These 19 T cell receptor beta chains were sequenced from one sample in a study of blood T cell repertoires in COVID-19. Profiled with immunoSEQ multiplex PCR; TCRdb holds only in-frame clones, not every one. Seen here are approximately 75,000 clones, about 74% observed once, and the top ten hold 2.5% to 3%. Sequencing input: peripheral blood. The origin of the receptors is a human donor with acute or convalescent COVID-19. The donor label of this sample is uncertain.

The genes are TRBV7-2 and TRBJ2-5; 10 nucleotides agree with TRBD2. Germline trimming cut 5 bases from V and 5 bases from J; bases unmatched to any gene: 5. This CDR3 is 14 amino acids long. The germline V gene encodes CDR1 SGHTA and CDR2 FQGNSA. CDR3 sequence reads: CASSPSGGGETQYF. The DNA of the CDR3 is TGTGCCAGCAGCCCTAGCGGGGGAGGGGAGACCCAGTACTTC.

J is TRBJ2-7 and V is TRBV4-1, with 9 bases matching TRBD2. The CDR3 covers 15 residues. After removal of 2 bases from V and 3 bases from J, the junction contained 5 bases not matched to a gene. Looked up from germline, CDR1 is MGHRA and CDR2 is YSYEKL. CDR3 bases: TGCGCCAGCAGCCAAACTAGCGGGCCTTACTACGAGCAGTACTTC. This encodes CASSQTSGPYYEQYF.

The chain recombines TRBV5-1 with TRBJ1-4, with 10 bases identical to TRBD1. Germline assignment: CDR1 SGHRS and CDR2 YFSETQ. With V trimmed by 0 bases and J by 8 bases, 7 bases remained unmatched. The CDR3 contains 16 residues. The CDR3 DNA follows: TGCGCCAGCAGCTTGGAAGCGGGGACAGGGGTAGAAAAACTGTTTTTT. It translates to CASSLEAGTGVEKLFF.

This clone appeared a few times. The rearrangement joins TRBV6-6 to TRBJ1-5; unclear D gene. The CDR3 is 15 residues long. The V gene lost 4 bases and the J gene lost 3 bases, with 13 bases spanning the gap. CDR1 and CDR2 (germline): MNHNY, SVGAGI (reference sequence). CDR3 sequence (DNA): TGTGCCAGCAGTTCCCGGGGTCAGAACAATCAGCCCCAGCATTTT. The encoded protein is CASSSRGQNNQPQHF.

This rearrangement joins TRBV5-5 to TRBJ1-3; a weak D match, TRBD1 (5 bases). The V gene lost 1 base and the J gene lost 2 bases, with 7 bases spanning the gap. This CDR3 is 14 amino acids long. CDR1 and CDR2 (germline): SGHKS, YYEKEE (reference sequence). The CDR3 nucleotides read TGTGCCAGCAGCTTGTCAGGGACTGGAAACACCATATATTTT. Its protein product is CASSLSGTGNTIYF.

The CDR3 DNA reads TGTGCCAGCAGCGGGATCCAAGAGACCCAGTACTTC. Its translation is CASSGIQETQYF. The chain combines TRBV2 with TRBJ2-5; weak D call: TRBD2 (5 bases). This CDR3 has 12 residues. V lost 6 bases and J lost 1, with 6 bases in between. CDR1 is SNHLY, CDR2 FYNNEI, per germline.

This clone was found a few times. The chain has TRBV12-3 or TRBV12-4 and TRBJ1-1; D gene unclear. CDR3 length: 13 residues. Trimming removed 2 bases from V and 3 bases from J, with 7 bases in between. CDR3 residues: CASSLIADTEAFF. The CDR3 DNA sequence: TGTGCCAGCAGTTTAATTGCGGACACTGAAGCTTTCTTT.

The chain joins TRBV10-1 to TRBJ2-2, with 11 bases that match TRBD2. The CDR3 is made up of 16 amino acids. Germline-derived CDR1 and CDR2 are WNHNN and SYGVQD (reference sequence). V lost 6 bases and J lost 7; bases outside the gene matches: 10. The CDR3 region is CASSSLTSGSLGELFF. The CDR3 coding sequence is TGCGCCAGCAGCTCACTAACTAGCGGGAGTCTCGGGGAGCTGTTTTTT.

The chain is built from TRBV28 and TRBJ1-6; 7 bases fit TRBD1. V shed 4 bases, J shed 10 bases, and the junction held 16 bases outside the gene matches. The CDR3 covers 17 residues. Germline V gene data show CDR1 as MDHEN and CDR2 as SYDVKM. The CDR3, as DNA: TGTGCCAGCAGTTCCCCCACCAAGACAGGGTTGGGCTCACCCCTCCACTTT. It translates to CASSSPTKTGLGSPLHF.

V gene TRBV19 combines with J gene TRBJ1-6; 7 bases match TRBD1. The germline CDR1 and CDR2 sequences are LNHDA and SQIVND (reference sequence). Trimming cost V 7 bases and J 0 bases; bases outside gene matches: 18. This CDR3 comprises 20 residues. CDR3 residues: CASTPQGGRSGSSYNSPLHF. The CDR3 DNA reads TGTGCCAGTACCCCCCAAGGGGGCCGGAGCGGGAGCTCCTATAATTCACCCCTCCACTTT. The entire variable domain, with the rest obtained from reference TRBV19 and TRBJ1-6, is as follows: DGGITQSPKYLFRKEGQNVTLSCEQNLNHDAMYWYRQDPGQGLRLIYYSQIVNDFQKGDIAEGYSVSREKKESFPLTVTSAQKNPTAFYLCASTPQGGRSGSSYNSPLHFGNGTRLTVT.

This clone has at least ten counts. CDR3 nucleotides: TGTGCCAGAAGCTTGGGCTTGGGGGCGAGGCTCTACGAGCAGTACTTC. Amino acids: CARSLGLGARLYEQYF. V and J are TRBV5-3 and TRBJ2-7; D may be TRBD1 (6 bases). TRBV5-3 is an open reading frame, and its role is uncertain. The CDR3 has 16 amino acids. Trimming cost V 0 bases and J 3 bases, with 16 bases left between them.

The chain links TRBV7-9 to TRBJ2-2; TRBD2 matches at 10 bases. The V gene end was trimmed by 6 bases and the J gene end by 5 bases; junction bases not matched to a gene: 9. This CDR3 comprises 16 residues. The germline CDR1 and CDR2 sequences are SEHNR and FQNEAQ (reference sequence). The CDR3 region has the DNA TGTGCCAGCAGGGCTAGCGGGGGAGCGAGGACCGGGGAGCTGTTTTTT. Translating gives CASRASGGARTGELFF.

In DNA, the CDR3 is TGTGCCAGCAGTTTTTCAGAAGGAGGACGGTACTTC. It encodes CASSFSEGGRYF. The gene calls are TRBV12-3 or TRBV12-4 and TRBJ2-7, with D perhaps matching TRBD2 (5 bases). Trimming took off 3 bases at V and 12 bases at J, with 15 bases between the two ends. The CDR3 sequence is 12 residues long.

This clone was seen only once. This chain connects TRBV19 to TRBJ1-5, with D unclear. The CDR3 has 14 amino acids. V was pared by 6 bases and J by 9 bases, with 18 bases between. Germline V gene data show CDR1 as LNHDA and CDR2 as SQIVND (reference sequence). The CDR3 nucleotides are TGTGCCAGTAGACGCGCGGGGTCCCAGTGGCCCCAGCATTTT. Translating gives CASRRAGSQWPQHF.

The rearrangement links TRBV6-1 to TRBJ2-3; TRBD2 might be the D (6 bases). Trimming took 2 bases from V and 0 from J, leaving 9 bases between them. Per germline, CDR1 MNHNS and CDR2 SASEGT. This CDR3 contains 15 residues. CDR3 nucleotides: TGTGCCAGCAGTGAACAGCGGGCTAGCACAGATACGCAGTATTTT. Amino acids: CASSEQRASTDTQYF.

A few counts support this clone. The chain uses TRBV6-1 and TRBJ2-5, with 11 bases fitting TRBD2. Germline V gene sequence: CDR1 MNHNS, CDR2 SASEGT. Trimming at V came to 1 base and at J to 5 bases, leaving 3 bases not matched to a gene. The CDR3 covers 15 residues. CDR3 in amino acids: CASSEGLAGTETQYF. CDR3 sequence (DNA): TGTGCCAGCAGTGAAGGACTAGCGGGAACGGAGACCCAGTACTTC.

This CDR3 is CASTAGGRGYEQYF. The DNA of the CDR3 is TGTGCCAGCACCGCCGGGGGCAGGGGGTACGAGCAGTACTTC. This chain joins TRBV27 and TRBJ2-7, with D possibly TRBD1 on 7 matching bases. The CDR3 is 14 residues long. The V and J ends lost 7 bases and 4 bases respectively, with 17 bases between them. CDR1 and CDR2 from the germline V gene are MNHEY and SMNVEV (reference sequence).

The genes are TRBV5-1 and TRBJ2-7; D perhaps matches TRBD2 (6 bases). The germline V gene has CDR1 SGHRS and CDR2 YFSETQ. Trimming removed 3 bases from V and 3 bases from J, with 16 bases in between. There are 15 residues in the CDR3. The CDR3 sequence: CASSSRPGGDYEQYF. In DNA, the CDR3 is TGCGCCAGCAGCTCCCGTCCCGGAGGGGACTACGAGCAGTACTTC.

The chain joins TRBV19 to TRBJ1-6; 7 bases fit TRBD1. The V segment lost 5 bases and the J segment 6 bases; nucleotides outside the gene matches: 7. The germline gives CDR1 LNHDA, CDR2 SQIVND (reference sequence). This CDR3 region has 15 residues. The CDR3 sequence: CASSPQTGRNSPLHF. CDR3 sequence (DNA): TGTGCCAGTAGTCCCCAGACAGGGCGTAATTCACCCCTCCACTTT.